One and the same sample provided the 22 T cell receptor beta chains below, sequenced in a study of blood T cell repertoires in COVID-19 (TCRdb year 2020). Library creation used the immunoSEQ multiplex PCR assay. TCRdb re-hosts the immuneACCESS table, in-frame sequences only. Its copies lack some clones; in the studies checked, an unresolved V gene accounts for under half of them, and the cause for the rest is not known. This sample comprises more than 95,000 clones, 60% to 80% of them detected only once. The top ten clonotypes cover 6% of the sample. Sample: peripheral blood. Receptors originate from a man of 80 years or more with COVID-19, enrolled during active disease.

The rearrangement uses TRBV28 and TRBJ1-5; 7 nucleotides align to TRBD1. The V and J ends lost 1 base and 11 bases, in that order; junction bases with no gene match: 11. The length of the CDR3 is 15 residues. CDR1 MDHEN and CDR2 SYDVKM come from the germline V gene. Written as DNA, the CDR3 is TGTGCCAGCAGTTTATTCGACAGGGCGTTGGGGACCCAGCATTTT. Its protein is CASSLFDRALGTQHF.

The chain couples TRBV5-4 to TRBJ2-5, with 7 positions matching TRBD2. Unmatched junction bases numbered 12, after V lost 0 bases and J lost 4 bases. This CDR3 region has 17 residues. The V gene's germline CDR1 is SGHNT and CDR2 YYREEE (reference sequence). The CDR3 protein is CASSLDPRSGKGETQYF. The CDR3 DNA sequence: TGTGCCAGCAGCTTGGACCCTAGGAGCGGGAAGGGAGAGACCCAGTACTTC. Together with reference TRBV5-4 and TRBJ2-5, the CDR3 gives the full variable domain: ETGVTQSPTHLIKTRGQQVTLRCSSQSGHNTVSWYQQALGQGPQFIFQYYREEENGRGNFPPRFSGLQFPNYSSELNVNALELDDSALYLCASSLDPRSGKGETQYFGPGTRLLVL.

This clone was detected only a few times. For the CDR3, the DNA is TGCGCCAGCAGCCAAGAATACTCCTACGAGCAGTACTTC. Its translation: CASSQEYSYEQYF. V is TRBV4-3 and J is TRBJ2-7; no clear D gene. Germline-derived CDR1 and CDR2 are LGHNA and YSLEER. The CDR3 has 13 residues. Trimming took off 0 bases at V and 0 bases at J, with 3 bases between the two ends.

Points on this clone: The same CDR3 arises from other DNA sequences in this sample as well. The chain couples TRBV10-3 to TRBJ1-2, with a tentative D call TRBD1 (6 bases). CDR3 size: 12 residues. V lost 4 bases and J lost 6, with 9 bases in between. Germline loops: CDR1 ENHRY, CDR2 SYGVKD. CDR3 sequence reads: CAISVQGNGYTF. The CDR3 region has the DNA TGTGCCATCAGTGTACAGGGTAATGGCTACACCTTC.

This chain's CDR3 is CASSDSAESYNEQFF. CDR3 bases: TGTGCCAGCAGTGACTCTGCAGAATCCTACAATGAGCAGTTCTTC. The chain carries TRBV6-4 and TRBJ2-1, with D hard to call. The V end was cut by 0 bases, the J end by 1 base, with 7 bases between. The CDR3 sequence is 15 residues long. Germline V CDR1 and CDR2: MRHNA, SNTAGT.

The chain employs TRBV11-2 and TRBJ2-1, with 8 bases identical to TRBD1. Germline V gene sequence: CDR1 SGHAT, CDR2 FQNNGV. This CDR3 is 14 amino acids long. V lost 5 bases to trimming and J lost 3 bases; unmatched junction nucleotides: 3. The CDR3 DNA reads TGTGCCAGCAGCATACAGGGGGTCTACAATGAGCAGTTCTTC. Amino acid sequence: CASSIQGVYNEQFF.

This clone appeared a single time. V and J are TRBV12-3 or TRBV12-4 and TRBJ1-1; no clear D gene. CDR3 length equals 12 residues. With 6 bases removed from V and 3 bases from J, the gap between germline ends came to 8 bases. Written as DNA, the CDR3 is TGTGCCAGCAGCCATGAGTACACTGAAGCTTTCTTT. Translating gives CASSHEYTEAFF.

V usage is TRBV21-1 and J usage is TRBJ2-5; the D call of TRBD2 is as the table states it, not checked on the DNA. TRBV21-1 is reported as a pseudogene. This CDR3 has 16 residues. The CDR3: CASSKREQGGSGTQYF. DNA of the CDR3: TGTGCCAGCAGCAAAAGGGAGCAGGGAGGGTCAGGGACCCAGTACTTC.

This clone was seen a handful of times. This chain links TRBV19 with TRBJ2-1; 10 nucleotides align to TRBD1. The CDR3 sequence is 15 residues long. J was trimmed by 5 bases and V by 6 bases; bases with no gene match: 7. Germline CDR1 LNHDA, CDR2 SQIVND (reference sequence). CDR3 nucleotides: TGTGCCAGTAGCCTGGGACAGGGGCCCAACAATGAGCAGTTCTTC. Translated, it gives CASSLGQGPNNEQFF.

This clone came up a few times. The chain carries TRBV5-1 and TRBJ1-1; a weak D match, TRBD1 (6 bases). The CDR3 spans 14 residues. Trimming shortened V by 3 bases and J by 5 bases, and 14 bases separated the two germline ends. CDR1 SGHRS and CDR2 YFSETQ come from the germline V gene. The CDR3 nucleotides read TGCGCCAGCAGCTCCCGTGAGGGGGGGACTGAAGCTTTCTTT. Translation: CASSSREGGTEAFF.

To note about this clone: Its ends do not fully match the called genes, so a read error is possible. This rearrangement joins TRBV29-1 to TRBJ2-1; 16 bases agree with TRBD2. The CDR3 loop spans 16 amino acids. Germline CDR1 reads SQVTM; CDR2 reads ANQGSEA. In DNA form, the CDR3 reads TGCAGCGTGGAAGGGACTAGCGGGAGGGGGGACAATGAGCAGTTCTTC. Its translation: CSVEGTSGRGDNEQFF.

This rearrangement joins TRBV28 to TRBJ2-1, with TRBD2 matching 12 bases. The V and J ends lost 3 bases and 2 bases, in that order; junction bases with no gene match: 8. This CDR3 is 18 amino acids long. Germline V lookup: CDR1 MDHEN, CDR2 SYDVKM. The CDR3 region has the DNA TGTGCCAGCAGTTTCCCGGGACTAGCGGGCCCAACCTACAATGAGCAGTTCTTC. Protein product: CASSFPGLAGPTYNEQFF.

Note on this clone: The identical CDR3 is also encoded by other nucleotide sequences in the sample. The CDR3 coding sequence is TGTGCCAGCAGCTTTAGCGGGTCCACAGATACGCAGTATTTT. This sequence encodes CASSFSGSTDTQYF. The rearrangement links TRBV11-3 to TRBJ2-3, with TRBD2 matching 7 bases. Germline V gene sequence: CDR1 SGHNT, CDR2 YENEEA. The J segment lost 2 bases and the V segment lost 3 bases, leaving 2 bases of the junction unmatched. The CDR3 is made up of 14 amino acids.

The V call is TRBV4-3, the J call TRBJ1-6; unclear D gene. The CDR3 runs to 16 residues. The V gene's germline CDR1 is LGHNA and CDR2 YSLEER. The V and J ends lost 2 bases and 9 bases respectively, with 17 bases between them. The CDR3 protein is CASSQKLTRPVSPLHF. The CDR3 DNA sequence: TGCGCCAGCAGCCAAAAGTTGACACGGCCTGTTTCACCCCTCCACTTT.

The chain couples TRBV18 to TRBJ1-2; D perhaps matches TRBD1 (5 bases). Germline assignment: CDR1 KGHSH and CDR2 LQKENI. V was cut by 6 bases and J by 2 bases, with 22 bases left in between. CDR3 length: 17 amino acids. The CDR3: CASSPTGEGPLNYGYTF. CDR3 DNA: TGTGCCAGCTCGCCAACCGGGGAGGGGCCCCTAAACTATGGCTACACCTTC.

Of note for this clone: Other DNA sequences in this sample translate to the same CDR3. This chain uses TRBV27 with TRBJ2-7, with 8 bases matching TRBD2. The CDR3 is 13 amino acids. The germline V gene encodes CDR1 MNHEY and CDR2 SMNVEV (reference sequence). V shed 3 bases and J 3 bases; nucleotides not matched to a gene: 1. Written as DNA, the CDR3 is TGTGCCAGCAGTTTGACTAGCGACTACGAGCAGTACTTC. It specifies CASSLTSDYEQYF.

This clone was found once. The chain joins TRBV19 to TRBJ1-2; 10 positions agree with TRBD1. Losses at the gene ends were 6 bases for V and 2 bases for J; bases not matched to a gene: 12. This CDR3 spans 17 amino acids. Germline V gene lookup returns CDR1 LNHDA and CDR2 SQIVND (reference sequence). The DNA for the CDR3 is TGTGCCAGTAGCAAGCGGGAAGGGACAGGGGAAAACTATGGCTACACCTTC. Translating gives CASSKREGTGENYGYTF. Drawing the rest from reference TRBV19 and TRBJ1-2, the complete variable domain is DGGITQSPKYLFRKEGQNVTLSCEQNLNHDAMYWYRQDPGQGLRLIYYSQIVNDFQKGDIAEGYSVSREKKESFPLTVTSAQKNPTAFYLCASSKREGTGENYGYTFGSGTRLTVV.

The chain uses TRBV29-1 and TRBJ2-3, with 9 bases aligning to TRBD1. The V and J ends lost 3 bases and 3 bases, in that order; junction bases with no gene match: 7. This CDR3 has 15 amino acids. From germline, CDR1 is SQVTM and CDR2 ANQGSEA. CDR3 region: CSVEGDREATDTQYF. The CDR3 DNA reads TGCAGCGTTGAGGGGGACAGGGAAGCAACAGATACGCAGTATTTT.

J is TRBJ2-1 and V is TRBV6-5; 9 bases fit TRBD2. V was pared by 5 bases and J by 5 bases, with 4 bases of the junction left unmatched. Germline assignment: CDR1 MNHEY and CDR2 SVGAGI. CDR3 length: 14 residues. CDR3 region: CASSKTSGDNEQFF. As DNA, the CDR3 is TGTGCCAGCAGTAAGACTAGCGGTGACAATGAGCAGTTCTTC.

In DNA form, the CDR3 reads TGTGCCAGCAGTGAAGGGATCGGGGTCTACGAGCAGTACTTC. Protein product: CASSEGIGVYEQYF. The V call is TRBV6-1, the J call TRBJ2-7, with D perhaps matching TRBD2 (5 bases). The CDR3 is 14 residues long. Germline V CDR1 and CDR2: MNHNS, SASEGT. Trimming took off 1 base at V and 3 bases at J, with 10 bases between the two ends.

V gene TRBV6-5 combines with J gene TRBJ2-3, with 9 bases identical to TRBD2. CDR3 length equals 16 residues. From germline, CDR1 is MNHEY and CDR2 SVGAGI. J lost 6 bases, V lost 0 bases, and 7 bases had no gene match. Here the CDR3 DNA reads TGTGCCAGCAGTTACTCGGCGGGAGGGCCAGTTGATACGCAGTATTTT. Protein: CASSYSAGGPVDTQYF.

The V call is TRBV2, the J call TRBJ1-1, with D unclear. CDR1 is SNHLY, CDR2 FYNNEI, per germline. Trimming left V 2 bases short and J 11 bases short, with 15 bases between. This CDR3 is built from 13 residues. The CDR3 DNA is TGTGCCAGCAGTGAATTGATCGGGGAATGGGCTTTCTTT. It is translated as CASSELIGEWAFF.